Included here is one T cell receptor (beta chain) sequence, with context. The data were obtained in a study of regulatory T cells in long-lasting Graves disease. TCR beta libraries were built with iRepertoire HTBI primers and Arm-PCR of CDR3 regions. Authors' methods: The identification of about 66 TRBV and 11 to 15 TRBJ segments was made across samples. One entry per CDR3 protein, called by TCRdb with MiXCR from the multiplex PCR reads. What appears here as the V and J calls and clone size reflects TCRdb's work, not the paper's. The sample shows 650,000 to 850,000 distinct CDR3 sequences, about 32% of them seen only once. The CDR3 length is 12 residues. CDR1 MNHNS and CDR2 SASEGT come from the germline V gene. The V and J ends lost 3 bases and 9 bases, in that order; junction bases with no gene match: 0. The time point denotes: persistent/refractory GD, antithyroid drugs over 5 years with positive TRAb. The authors made the TCR library using RNA they extracted from PBMCs.

Sequencing used peripheral blood mononuclear cells (PBMCs), obtained when the disease was refractory, from a patient treated with antithyroid drugs. The sequence was collected from a female donor with Graves disease. This chain joins TRBV6-1 and TRBJ2-1; TRBD1 aligns across 9 bases. The CDR3 sequence is CASSEDRGEQFF. DNA for the CDR3: TGTGCCAGCAGTGAGGACAGGGGTGAGCAGTTCTTC.